Listed here are 15 T cell receptor beta chains from one sample, sequenced in a study of blood T cell repertoires in COVID-19. The protocol was immunoSEQ multiplex PCR, while the TCRdb copy is restricted to in-frame clones and leaves out a portion. This table has under 300,000 clones, 90% to 95% appearing once. Sequences were obtained from PBMCs or T cells enriched from blood (not recorded which). These receptor sequences come from a woman between 18 and 29 years old who had recovered from COVID-19.

Comments on this clone: Other DNA sequences in the sample encode the same CDR3. The gene calls are TRBV5-4 and TRBJ2-3; 8 bases fit TRBD1. Germline V gives CDR1 SGHNT, CDR2 YYREEE (reference sequence). V trimming: 4 bases; J trimming: 1 base; junction bases outside the gene matches: 5. The CDR3 length is 15 residues. In DNA, the CDR3 is TGTGCCAGCAGCCTAGGACAGGGACGCACAGATACGCAGTATTTT. The encoded protein is CASSLGQGRTDTQYF.

In DNA, the CDR3 is TGCGCCAGCAGCCAAGATCGGAGAGTGGGTAGTACTCTTGACAATGAGCAGTTCTTC. Its translation: CASSQDRRVGSTLDNEQFF. The chain uses TRBV4-3 and TRBJ2-1; D call uncertain. Trimming shortened V by 0 bases and J by 5 bases, and 23 bases separated the two germline ends. Germline lookup yields CDR1 LGHNA and CDR2 YSLEER. This CDR3 is built from 19 residues.

The chain combines TRBV14 with TRBJ1-1; 11 bases are shared with TRBD1. With V trimmed by 4 bases and J by 10 bases, 5 bases remained unmatched. Germline values: CDR1 SGHDN, CDR2 FVKESK. CDR3 length equals 13 residues. CDR3 sequence (DNA): TGTGCCAGCAGCCCCGGGACAGGGGGATTAGCTTTCTTT. This gives the protein CASSPGTGGLAFF.

This chain uses TRBV7-3 with TRBJ2-1; weak D call: TRBD2 (5 bases). The CDR3 runs to 16 residues. CDR1 is SGHTA, CDR2 FQGTGA, per germline. Trimming pared 3 bases from V and 3 bases from J, leaving 15 bases between. This chain's CDR3 is CASSFTAGVHYNEQFF. DNA of the CDR3: TGTGCCAGCAGCTTCACTGCCGGGGTCCACTACAATGAGCAGTTCTTC.

The genes are TRBV18 and TRBJ2-3; 13 nucleotides agree with TRBD2. V lost 2 bases to trimming and J lost 2 bases; unmatched junction nucleotides: 1. The CDR3 has 16 residues. CDR1 is KGHSH, CDR2 LQKENI, per germline. CDR3 amino acids: CASSPGLAGVTDTQYF. The CDR3 nucleotides are TGTGCCAGCTCACCAGGACTAGCGGGAGTCACAGATACGCAGTATTTT.

In its sample, this clone was seen once. The rearrangement uses TRBV18 and TRBJ2-2, with D tentatively TRBD1 (6 bases). In germline, CDR1 is KGHSH, CDR2 LQKENI. CDR3 length equals 16 residues. V was shortened by 3 bases and J by 1 base, with 12 bases between the two germline ends. DNA for the CDR3: TGTGCCAGCTCACCTTCCATAGGGGGGAACACCGGGGAGCTGTTTTTT. Translated: CASSPSIGGNTGELFF.

The V and J genes are TRBV12-5 and TRBJ1-1; D unclear. In germline, CDR1 is LGHNT, CDR2 FRNRAP. V was shortened by 3 bases and J by 2 bases, with 7 bases between the two germline ends. This CDR3 comprises 13 residues. CDR3 DNA sequence: TGTGCTAGTGGTTTAGAGGCCAACACTGAAGCTTTCTTT. Its protein product is CASGLEANTEAFF. The variable domain in full, completed from reference TRBV12-5 and TRBJ1-1, reads DARVTQTPRHKVTEMGQEVTMRCQPILGHNTVFWYRQTMMQGLELLAYFRNRAPLDDSGMPKDRFSAEMPDATLATLKIQPSEPRDSAVYFCASGLEANTEAFFGQGTRLTVV.

The chain employs TRBV27 and TRBJ1-1; possible D gene TRBD1, 6 bases. The CDR3 consists of 14 residues. Between the trimmed V and J ends, which lost 3 bases and 0 bases, there was a span of 8 bases. Germline V gene sequence: CDR1 MNHEY, CDR2 SMNVEV (reference sequence). The CDR3 reads CASSFQGMNTEAFF. In DNA, the CDR3 is TGTGCCAGCAGTTTTCAGGGGATGAACACTGAAGCTTTCTTT.

V and J are TRBV7-2 and TRBJ1-6, with a tentative D call TRBD1 (5 bases). Deletions cut 1 base from V and 9 bases from J, with 16 bases between. Germline V lookup: CDR1 SGHTA, CDR2 FQGNSA. This CDR3 contains 16 residues. DNA of the CDR3: TGTGCCAGCAGCTTAGGGGGGGGGACGCTTGGTTCACCCCTCCACTTT. Its protein product is CASSLGGGTLGSPLHF.

V usage is TRBV12-3 or TRBV12-4 and J usage is TRBJ1-1; a weak D match, TRBD1 (6 bases). The germline V and J ends were trimmed by 5 bases and 4 bases, with 11 bases remaining between them. This CDR3 spans 13 amino acids. Written as DNA, the CDR3 is TGTGCCAGCAGTCGACAGGTGCTCACTGAAGCTTTCTTT. This gives the protein CASSRQVLTEAFF.

The chain carries TRBV14 and TRBJ2-1, with 11 bases identical to TRBD2. Germline V gene lookup returns CDR1 SGHDN and CDR2 FVKESK. J lost 6 bases, V lost 1 base, and 2 bases had no gene match. This CDR3 spans 15 amino acids. The CDR3 DNA follows: TGTGCCAGCAGCCAAGGGACTAGCGGGCTCAATGAGCAGTTCTTC. Translation gives CASSQGTSGLNEQFF.

The chain carries TRBV7-2 and TRBJ1-2; tentative D call: TRBD1 (5 bases). The V and J ends lost 4 bases and 8 bases respectively, with 17 bases between them. The CDR3 is 14 residues long. CDR1 and CDR2 from the germline V gene are SGHTA and FQGNSA. CDR3 protein: CASSWTPGSPGYTF. Here the CDR3 DNA reads TGTGCCAGCAGCTGGACCCCAGGGTCCCCAGGCTACACCTTC.

The genes are TRBV2 and TRBJ1-2; D not certain. Germline loops: CDR1 SNHLY, CDR2 FYNNEI. The CDR3 is 10 amino acids. With 8 bases removed from V and 5 bases from J, the gap between germline ends came to 6 bases. DNA for the CDR3: TGTGCCAGCGTCCGGTATGGCTACACCTTC. Protein sequence: CASVRYGYTF.

The chain carries TRBV5-4 and TRBJ2-2, with 7 bases matching TRBD2. Per germline, CDR1 SGHNT and CDR2 YYREEE (reference sequence). The ends lost 3 bases at V and 3 bases at J; junction bases unmatched: 8. The CDR3 runs to 16 residues. CDR3 loop: CASSSRRGEDTGELFF. The CDR3 DNA follows: TGTGCCAGCAGCTCTCGTCGGGGGGAAGACACCGGGGAGCTGTTTTTT.

Comment on this clone: Other nucleotide sequences in the sample specify the same CDR3. This rearrangement joins TRBV6-5 to TRBJ1-2, with TRBD1 identical over 7 bases. The CDR3 extends over 15 amino acids. Trimming took 0 bases from V and 5 from J; bases not matched to a gene: 6. Per germline, CDR1 MNHEY and CDR2 SVGAGI. CDR3 amino acids: CASSYSLQGSYGYTF. DNA of the CDR3: TGTGCCAGCAGTTACTCTTTACAGGGGAGTTATGGCTACACCTTC.